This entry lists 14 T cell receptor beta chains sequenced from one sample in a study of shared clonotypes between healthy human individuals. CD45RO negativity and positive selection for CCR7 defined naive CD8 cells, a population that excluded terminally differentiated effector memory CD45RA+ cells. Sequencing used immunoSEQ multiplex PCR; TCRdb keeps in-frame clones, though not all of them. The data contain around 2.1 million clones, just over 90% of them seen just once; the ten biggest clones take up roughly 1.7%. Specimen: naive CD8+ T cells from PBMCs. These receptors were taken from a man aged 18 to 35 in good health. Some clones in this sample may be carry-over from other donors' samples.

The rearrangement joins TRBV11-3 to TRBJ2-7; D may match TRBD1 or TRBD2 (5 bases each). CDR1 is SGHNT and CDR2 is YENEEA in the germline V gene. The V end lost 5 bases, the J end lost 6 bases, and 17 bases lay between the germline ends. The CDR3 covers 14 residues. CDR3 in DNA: TGTGCCAGCAGCCCAGGGACGGGCGCAGGCGAGCAGTACTTC. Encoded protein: CASSPGTGAGEQYF.

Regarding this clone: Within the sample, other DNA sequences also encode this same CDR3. CDR3 residues: CSVLDSYGYTF. CDR3 coding DNA: TGCAGCGTTTTGGACAGCTATGGCTACACCTTC. J is TRBJ1-2 and V is TRBV29-1, with D perhaps TRBD1 (6 bases). CDR3 length: 11 residues. V was shortened by 5 bases and J by 4 bases, with 8 bases between the two germline ends. In germline, CDR1 is SQVTM, CDR2 ANQGSEA.

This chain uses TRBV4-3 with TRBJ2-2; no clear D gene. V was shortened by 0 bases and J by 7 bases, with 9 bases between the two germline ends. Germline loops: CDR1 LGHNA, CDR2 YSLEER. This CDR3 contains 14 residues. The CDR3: CASSQESVFGELFF. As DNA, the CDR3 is TGCGCCAGCAGCCAAGAATCTGTTTTCGGGGAGCTGTTTTTT.

CDR3 in amino acids: CASSEGYIAFYEQYF. The CDR3 nucleotides are TGTGCCAGCAGTGAAGGTTACATTGCGTTCTACGAGCAGTACTTC. The rearrangement uses TRBV6-1 and TRBJ2-7, with no clear D. This CDR3 contains 15 residues. V was trimmed by 1 base and J by 3 bases, leaving 13 bases between them. Per germline, CDR1 MNHNS and CDR2 SASEGT.

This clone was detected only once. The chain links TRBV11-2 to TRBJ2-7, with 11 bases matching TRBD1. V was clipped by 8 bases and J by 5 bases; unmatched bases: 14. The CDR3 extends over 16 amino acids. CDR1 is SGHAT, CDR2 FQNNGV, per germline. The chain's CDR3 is CASRGDGTGGPHEQYF. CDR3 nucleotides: TGTGCCAGCCGGGGGGACGGGACAGGGGGTCCCCACGAGCAGTACTTC.

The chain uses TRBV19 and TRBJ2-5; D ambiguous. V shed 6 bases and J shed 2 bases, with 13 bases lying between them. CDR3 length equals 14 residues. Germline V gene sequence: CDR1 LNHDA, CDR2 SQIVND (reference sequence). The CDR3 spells CASRGFSQQETQYF. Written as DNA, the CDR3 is TGTGCCAGTAGAGGGTTTTCGCAGCAAGAGACCCAGTACTTC.

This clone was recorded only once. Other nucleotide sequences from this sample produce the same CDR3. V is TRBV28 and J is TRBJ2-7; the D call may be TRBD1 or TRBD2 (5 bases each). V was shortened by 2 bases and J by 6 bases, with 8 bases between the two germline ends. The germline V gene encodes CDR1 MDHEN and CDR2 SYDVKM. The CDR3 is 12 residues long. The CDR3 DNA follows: TGTGCCAGCAGTTTAGGGGGAGCCGAGCAGTACTTC. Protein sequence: CASSLGGAEQYF.

CDR3 in amino acids: CASSGERVRFYEQYF. The CDR3 DNA reads as TGTGCCAGCAGCGGGGAAAGGGTGAGATTCTACGAGCAGTACTTC. The chain has TRBV16 and TRBJ2-7; no reliable D call. The CDR3 sequence is 15 residues long. The germline CDR1 and CDR2 sequences are KGHSY and FQNENV. Trimming stripped 5 bases from V and 3 bases from J, with 17 bases between.

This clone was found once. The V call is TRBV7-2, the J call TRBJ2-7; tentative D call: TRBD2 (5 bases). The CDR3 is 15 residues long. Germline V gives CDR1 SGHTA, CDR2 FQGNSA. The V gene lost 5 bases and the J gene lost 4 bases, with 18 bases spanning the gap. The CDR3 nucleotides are TGTGCCAGCAGCCCCCTGAGGGCCACGGGATACGAGCAGTACTTC. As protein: CASSPLRATGYEQYF. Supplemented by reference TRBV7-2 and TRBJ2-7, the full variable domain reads GAGVSQSPSNKVTEKGKDVELRCDPISGHTALYWYRQSLGQGLEFLIYFQGNSAPDKSGLPSDRFSAERTGGSVSTLTIQRTQQEDSAVYLCASSPLRATGYEQYFGPGTRLTVT.

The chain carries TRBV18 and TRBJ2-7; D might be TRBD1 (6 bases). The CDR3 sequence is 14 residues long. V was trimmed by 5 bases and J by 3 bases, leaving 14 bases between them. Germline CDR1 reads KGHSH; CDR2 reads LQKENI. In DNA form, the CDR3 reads TGTGCCAGCTCAGCTTACAGGGAAAGCTACGAGCAGTACTTC. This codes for CASSAYRESYEQYF.

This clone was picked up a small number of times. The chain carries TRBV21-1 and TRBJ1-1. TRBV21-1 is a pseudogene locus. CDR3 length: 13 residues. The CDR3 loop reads CASSSFPGWQAFF. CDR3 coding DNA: TGTGCCAGCAGCTCATTTCCGGGGTGGCAAGCTTTCTTT.

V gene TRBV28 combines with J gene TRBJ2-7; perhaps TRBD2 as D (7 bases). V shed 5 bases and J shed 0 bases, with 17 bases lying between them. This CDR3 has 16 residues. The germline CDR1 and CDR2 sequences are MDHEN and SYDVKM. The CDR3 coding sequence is TGTGCCAGCAGTCCGTCGGGGGGCACCGTCTCCTACGAGCAGTACTTC. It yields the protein CASSPSGGTVSYEQYF.

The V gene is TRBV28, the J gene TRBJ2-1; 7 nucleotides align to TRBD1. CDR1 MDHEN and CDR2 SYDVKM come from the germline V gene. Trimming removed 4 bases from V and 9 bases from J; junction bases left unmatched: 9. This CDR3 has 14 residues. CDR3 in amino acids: CASSSRTGRAEQFF. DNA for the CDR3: TGTGCCAGCAGTTCCCGGACAGGACGTGCTGAGCAGTTCTTC.

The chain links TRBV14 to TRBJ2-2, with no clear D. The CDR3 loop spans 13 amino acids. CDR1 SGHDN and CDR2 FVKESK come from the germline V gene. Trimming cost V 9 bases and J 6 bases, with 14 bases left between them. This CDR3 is CASRARGPGELFF. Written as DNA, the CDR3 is TGTGCCAGTCGAGCTAGAGGCCCCGGGGAGCTGTTTTTT.